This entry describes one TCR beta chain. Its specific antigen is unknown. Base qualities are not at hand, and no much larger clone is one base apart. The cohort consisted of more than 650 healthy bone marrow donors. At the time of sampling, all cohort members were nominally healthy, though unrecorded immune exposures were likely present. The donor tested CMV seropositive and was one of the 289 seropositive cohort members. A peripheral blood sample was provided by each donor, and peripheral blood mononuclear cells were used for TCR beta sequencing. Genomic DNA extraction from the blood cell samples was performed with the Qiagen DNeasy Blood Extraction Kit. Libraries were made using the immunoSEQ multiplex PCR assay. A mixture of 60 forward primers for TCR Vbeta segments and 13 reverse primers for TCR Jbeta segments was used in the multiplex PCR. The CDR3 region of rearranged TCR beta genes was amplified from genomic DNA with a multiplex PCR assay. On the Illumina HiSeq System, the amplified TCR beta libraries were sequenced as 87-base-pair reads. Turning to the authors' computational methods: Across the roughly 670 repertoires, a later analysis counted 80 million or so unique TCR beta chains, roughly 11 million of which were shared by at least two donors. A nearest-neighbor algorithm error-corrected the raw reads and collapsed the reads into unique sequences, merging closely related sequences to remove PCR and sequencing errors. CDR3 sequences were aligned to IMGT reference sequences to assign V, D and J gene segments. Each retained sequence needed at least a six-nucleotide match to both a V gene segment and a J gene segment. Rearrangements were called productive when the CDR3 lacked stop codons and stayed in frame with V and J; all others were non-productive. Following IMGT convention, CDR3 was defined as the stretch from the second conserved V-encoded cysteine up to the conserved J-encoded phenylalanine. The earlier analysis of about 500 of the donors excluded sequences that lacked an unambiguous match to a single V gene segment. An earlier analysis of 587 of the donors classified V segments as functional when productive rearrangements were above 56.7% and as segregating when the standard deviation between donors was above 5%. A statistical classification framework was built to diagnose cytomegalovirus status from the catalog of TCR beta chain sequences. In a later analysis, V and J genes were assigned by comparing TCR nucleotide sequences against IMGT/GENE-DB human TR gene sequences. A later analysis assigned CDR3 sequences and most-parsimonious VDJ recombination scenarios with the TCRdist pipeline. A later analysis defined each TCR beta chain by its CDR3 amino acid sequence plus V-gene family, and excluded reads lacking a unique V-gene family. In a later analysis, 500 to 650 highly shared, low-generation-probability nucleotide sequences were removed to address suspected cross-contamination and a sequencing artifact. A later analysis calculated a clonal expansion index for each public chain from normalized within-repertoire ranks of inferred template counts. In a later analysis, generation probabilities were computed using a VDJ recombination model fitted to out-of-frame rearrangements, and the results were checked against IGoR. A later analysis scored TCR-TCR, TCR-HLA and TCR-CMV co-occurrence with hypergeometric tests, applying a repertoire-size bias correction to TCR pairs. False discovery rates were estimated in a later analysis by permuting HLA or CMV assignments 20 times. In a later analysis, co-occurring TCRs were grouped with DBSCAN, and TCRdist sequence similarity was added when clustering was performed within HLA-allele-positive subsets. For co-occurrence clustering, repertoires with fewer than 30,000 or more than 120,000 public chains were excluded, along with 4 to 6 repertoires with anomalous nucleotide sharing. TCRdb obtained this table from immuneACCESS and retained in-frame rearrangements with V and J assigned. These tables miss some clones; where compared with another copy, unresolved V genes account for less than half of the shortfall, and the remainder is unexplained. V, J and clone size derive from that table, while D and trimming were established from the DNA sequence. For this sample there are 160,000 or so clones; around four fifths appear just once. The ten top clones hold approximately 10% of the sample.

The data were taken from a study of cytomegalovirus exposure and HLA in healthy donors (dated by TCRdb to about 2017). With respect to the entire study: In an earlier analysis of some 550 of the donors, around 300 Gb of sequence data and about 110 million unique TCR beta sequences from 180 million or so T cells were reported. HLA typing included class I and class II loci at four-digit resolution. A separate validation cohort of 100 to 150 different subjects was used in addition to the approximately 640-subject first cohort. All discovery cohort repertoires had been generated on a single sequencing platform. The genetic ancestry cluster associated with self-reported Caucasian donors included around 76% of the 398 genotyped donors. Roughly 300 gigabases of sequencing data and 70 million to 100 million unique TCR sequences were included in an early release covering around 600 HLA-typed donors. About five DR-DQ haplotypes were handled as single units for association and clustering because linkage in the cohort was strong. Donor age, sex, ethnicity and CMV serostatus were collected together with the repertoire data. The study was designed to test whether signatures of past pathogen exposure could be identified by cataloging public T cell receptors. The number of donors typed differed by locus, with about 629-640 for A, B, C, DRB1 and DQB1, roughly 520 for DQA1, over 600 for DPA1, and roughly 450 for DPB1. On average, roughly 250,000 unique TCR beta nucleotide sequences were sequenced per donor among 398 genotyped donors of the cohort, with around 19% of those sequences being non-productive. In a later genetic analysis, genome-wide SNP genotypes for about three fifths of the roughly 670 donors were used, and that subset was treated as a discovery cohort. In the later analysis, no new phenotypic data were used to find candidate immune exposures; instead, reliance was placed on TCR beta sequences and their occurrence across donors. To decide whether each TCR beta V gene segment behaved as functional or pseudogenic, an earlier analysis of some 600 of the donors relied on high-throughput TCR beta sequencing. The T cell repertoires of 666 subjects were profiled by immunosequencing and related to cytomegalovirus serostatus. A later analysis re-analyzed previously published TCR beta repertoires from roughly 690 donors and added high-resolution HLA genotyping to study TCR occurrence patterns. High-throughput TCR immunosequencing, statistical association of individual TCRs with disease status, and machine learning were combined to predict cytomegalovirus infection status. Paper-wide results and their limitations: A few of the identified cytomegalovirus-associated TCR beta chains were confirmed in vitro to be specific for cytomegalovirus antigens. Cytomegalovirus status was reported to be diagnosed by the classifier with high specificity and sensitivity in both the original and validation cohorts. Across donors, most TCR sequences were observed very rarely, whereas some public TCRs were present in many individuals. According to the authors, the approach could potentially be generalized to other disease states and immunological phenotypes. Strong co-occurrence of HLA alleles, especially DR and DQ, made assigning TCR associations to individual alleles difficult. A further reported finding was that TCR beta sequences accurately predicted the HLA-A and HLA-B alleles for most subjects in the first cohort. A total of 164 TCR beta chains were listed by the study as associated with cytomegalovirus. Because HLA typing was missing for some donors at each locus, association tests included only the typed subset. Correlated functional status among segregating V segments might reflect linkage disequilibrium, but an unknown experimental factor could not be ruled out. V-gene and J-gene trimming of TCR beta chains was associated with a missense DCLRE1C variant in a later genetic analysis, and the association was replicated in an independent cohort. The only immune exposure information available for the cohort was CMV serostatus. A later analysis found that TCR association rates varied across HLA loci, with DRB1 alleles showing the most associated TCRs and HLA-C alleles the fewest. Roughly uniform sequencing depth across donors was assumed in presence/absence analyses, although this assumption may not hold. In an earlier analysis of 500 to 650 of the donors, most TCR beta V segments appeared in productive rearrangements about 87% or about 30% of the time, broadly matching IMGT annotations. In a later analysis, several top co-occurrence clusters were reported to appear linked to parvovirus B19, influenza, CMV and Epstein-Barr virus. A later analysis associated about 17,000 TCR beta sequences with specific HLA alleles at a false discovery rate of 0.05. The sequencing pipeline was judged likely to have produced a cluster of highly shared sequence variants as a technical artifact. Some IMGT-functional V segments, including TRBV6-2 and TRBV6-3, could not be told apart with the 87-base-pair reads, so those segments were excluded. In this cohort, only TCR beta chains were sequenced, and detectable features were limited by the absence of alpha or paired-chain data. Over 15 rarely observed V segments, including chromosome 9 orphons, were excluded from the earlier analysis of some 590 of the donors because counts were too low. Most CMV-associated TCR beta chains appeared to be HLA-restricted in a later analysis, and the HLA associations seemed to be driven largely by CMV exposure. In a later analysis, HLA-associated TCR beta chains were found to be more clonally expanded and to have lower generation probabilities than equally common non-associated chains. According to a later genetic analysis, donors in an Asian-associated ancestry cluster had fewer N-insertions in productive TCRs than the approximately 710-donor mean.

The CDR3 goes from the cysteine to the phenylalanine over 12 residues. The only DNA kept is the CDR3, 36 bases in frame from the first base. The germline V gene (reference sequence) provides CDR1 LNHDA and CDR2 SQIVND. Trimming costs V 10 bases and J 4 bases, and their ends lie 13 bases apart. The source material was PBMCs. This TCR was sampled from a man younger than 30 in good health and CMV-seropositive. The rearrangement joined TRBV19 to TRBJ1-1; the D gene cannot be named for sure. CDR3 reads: CATALGGTEAFF. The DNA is TGTGCCACCGCCCTCGGCGGCACTGAAGCTTTCTTT.